Each of the 27 T cell receptor beta chains below was sequenced from the same sample in a study of cytomegalovirus exposure and HLA in healthy donors. The PCR contained 60 Vbeta and 13 Jbeta primers. Repertoires were generated with immunoSEQ multiplex PCR, while TCRdb's copy carries only in-frame clones and drops some. This table holds about 200,000 clones, around 87% found once. The specimen sequenced was PBMCs. Receptors were obtained from a man aged 25 to 45 in good health and CMV-seronegative.

This clone was picked up one time. At one end the junction does not follow the germline gene, possibly because of a read error. This chain links TRBV7-9 with TRBJ1-5; 7 nucleotides align to TRBD1. Per germline, CDR1 SEHNR and CDR2 FQNEAQ (reference sequence). The CDR3 runs to 15 residues. The CDR3 spells CSSSSGQNSNQPQHF. For the CDR3, the DNA is TGTTCCAGCAGCTCGGGACAGAATAGCAATCAGCCCCAGCATTTT.

This clone was observed a single time. V and J are TRBV30 and TRBJ2-7; 7 bases line up with TRBD1. The CDR3 sequence is 12 residues long. With V trimmed by 5 bases and J by 2 bases, 3 bases remained unmatched. CDR1 GTSNPN and CDR2 SVGIG come from the germline V gene (reference sequence). CDR3 residues: CAWSGQTYEQYF. In DNA form, the CDR3 reads TGTGCCTGGTCGGGACAGACCTACGAGCAGTACTTC. Drawing the rest from reference TRBV30 and TRBJ2-7, the complete variable domain is SQTIHQWPATLVQPVGSPLSLECTVEGTSNPNLYWYRQAAGRGLQLLFYSVGIGQISSEVPQNLSASRPQDRQFILSSKKLLLSDSGFYLCAWSGQTYEQYFGPGTRLTVT.

The chain has TRBV6-1 and TRBJ2-3; perhaps TRBD1 as D (6 bases). This CDR3 is built from 15 residues. The V gene lost 7 bases and the J gene lost 4 bases, with 18 bases spanning the gap. The germline gives CDR1 MNHNS, CDR2 SASEGT. CDR3 sequence: CASMAKTGKADTQYF. The DNA for the CDR3 is TGTGCCAGCATGGCAAAAACAGGGAAGGCAGATACGCAGTATTTT.

The V gene is TRBV18, the J gene TRBJ2-7; the match to TRBD2 covers 9 bases. The J segment lost 6 bases and the V segment lost 5 bases, leaving 11 bases of the junction unmatched. Germline CDR1 reads KGHSH; CDR2 reads LQKENI. CDR3 length: 15 amino acids. CDR3 region: CASSEWTSDSAEQYF. For the CDR3, the DNA is TGTGCCAGCTCAGAATGGACTAGCGATTCTGCCGAGCAGTACTTC. The full variable domain, with the rest looked up from reference TRBV18 and TRBJ2-7, is NAGVMQNPRHLVRRRGQEARLRCSPMKGHSHVYWYRQLPEEGLKFMVYLQKENIIDESGMPKERFSAEFPKEGPSILRIQQVVRGDSAAYFCASSEWTSDSAEQYFGPGTRLTVT.

This clone is a singleton in its sample. This chain joins TRBV11-1 and TRBJ2-2, with 14 bases lining up with TRBD2. The CDR3 runs to 17 residues. The germline CDR1 and CDR2 sequences are SGHAT and FQDESV (reference sequence). V lost 5 bases, J lost 6 bases, and 8 bases stayed unmatched. Here the CDR3 DNA reads TGTGCCAGCAGCACAGGGGGACTAGCGGGAGAGGCCGGGGAGCTGTTTTTT. The encoded protein is CASSTGGLAGEAGELFF.

The chain combines TRBV7-6 with TRBJ1-5; no reliable D call. Germline V gives CDR1 SGHVS, CDR2 FNYEAQ. The CDR3 is 14 residues long. V was shortened by 5 bases and J by 5 bases, with 13 bases between the two germline ends. The CDR3 here is CASSVGVQDQPQHF. The CDR3 DNA is TGTGCCAGCAGCGTCGGGGTTCAGGATCAGCCCCAGCATTTT. Supplemented by reference TRBV7-6 and TRBJ1-5, the full variable domain reads GAGVSQSPRYKVTKRGQDVALRCDPISGHVSLYWYRQALGQGPEFLTYFNYEAQQDKSGLPNDRFSAERPEGSISTLTIQRTEQRDSAMYRCASSVGVQDQPQHFGDGTRLSIL.

The rearrangement joins TRBV7-6 to TRBJ2-1; TRBD2 aligns across 7 bases. This CDR3 has 19 residues. CDR1 and CDR2 from the germline V gene are SGHVS and FNYEAQ. Germline trimming cut 2 bases from V and 7 bases from J; bases unmatched to any gene: 20. The CDR3 DNA reads as TGTGCCAGCAGCTTAACGGGGCCCCGAGTGGCGGGAGATCGTAATGAGCAGTTCTTC. Protein: CASSLTGPRVAGDRNEQFF.

This clone has a handful of counts. This sample includes further DNA sequences coding for the same CDR3. This chain connects TRBV11-2 to TRBJ1-5, with unresolved D. The CDR3 sequence is 13 residues long. The ends were cut back, 1 base at V and 4 bases at J, with 5 bases in the middle. The germline V gene encodes CDR1 SGHAT and CDR2 FQNNGV. CDR3: CASSLGANQPQHF. The CDR3 DNA follows: TGTGCCAGCAGCTTAGGGGCTAATCAGCCCCAGCATTTT.

The genes are TRBV7-2 and TRBJ1-1; D not certain. Trimming removed 6 bases from V and 8 bases from J, with 13 bases in between. The CDR3 is 12 amino acids. Germline V gene sequence: CDR1 SGHTA, CDR2 FQGNSA. For the CDR3, the DNA is TGTGCCAGCAGTCGGAGCCCTACCGAAGCTTTCTTT. It codes for CASSRSPTEAFF.

This clone was counted once. The chain recombines TRBV6-1 with TRBJ1-1; possibly TRBD1 for D (6 bases). V lost 4 bases and J lost 1, with 16 bases in between. CDR3 length equals 16 residues. Per the germline V gene, CDR1 is MNHNS and CDR2 is SASEGT. The CDR3 reads CASSVHRARSNTEAFF. DNA of the CDR3: TGTGCCAGCAGTGTCCACAGGGCCCGATCGAACACTGAAGCTTTCTTT.

The table lists this clone with a few counts. This chain connects TRBV29-1 to TRBJ2-7; 9 bases line up with TRBD2. In germline, CDR1 is SQVTM, CDR2 ANQGSEA. Germline trimming cut 6 bases from V and 4 bases from J; bases unmatched to any gene: 10. The CDR3 extends over 14 amino acids. This chain's CDR3 is CSVYGASGKYEQYF. CDR3 coding DNA: TGCAGCGTGTACGGGGCTAGCGGGAAGTACGAGCAGTACTTC.

The rearrangement joins TRBV4-1 to TRBJ2-1; TRBD2 might be the D (7 bases). Germline CDR1 MGHRA, CDR2 YSYEKL. Between the trimmed V and J ends, which lost 3 bases and 2 bases, there was a span of 17 bases. The CDR3 length is 17 residues. CDR3 protein: CASSHPVRGAPYNEQFF. CDR3 in DNA: TGCGCCAGCAGCCACCCGGTCCGGGGGGCTCCCTACAATGAGCAGTTCTTC.

This clone was counted between two and nine times. The chain carries TRBV14 and TRBJ2-7, with 10 bases that match TRBD2. The CDR3 consists of 19 residues. The germline gives CDR1 SGHDN, CDR2 FVKESK. Trimming took 1 base from V and 1 from J; bases not matched to a gene: 13. The CDR3, as DNA: TGTGCCAGCAGCCAAGGGGTGGCTAGCGGGAGAAATGGGTCCTACGAGCAGTACTTC. As protein: CASSQGVASGRNGSYEQYF.

The rearrangement joins TRBV5-1 to TRBJ1-6; TRBD1 might be the D (6 bases). Germline CDR1 reads SGHRS; CDR2 reads YFSETQ. The V end was cut by 2 bases, the J end by 6 bases, with 9 bases between. The length of the CDR3 is 14 residues. This chain's CDR3 is CASSFEQGNSPLHF. CDR3 nucleotides: TGCGCCAGCAGCTTTGAACAGGGTAATTCACCCCTCCACTTT.

The rearrangement uses TRBV7-2 and TRBJ2-1, with TRBD2 matching 9 bases. Germline assignment: CDR1 SGHTA and CDR2 FQGNSA. There are 16 residues in the CDR3. Germline trimming cut 6 bases from V and 1 base from J; bases unmatched to any gene: 7. The CDR3 loop reads CASSPLAGSSYNEQFF. The DNA of the CDR3 is TGTGCCAGCAGTCCTCTAGCGGGGAGTTCCTACAATGAGCAGTTCTTC.

The chain links TRBV11-2 to TRBJ1-2; TRBD1 might be the D (6 bases). This CDR3 contains 14 residues. Trimming removed 5 bases from V and 7 bases from J, with 17 bases in between. Germline V gene sequence: CDR1 SGHAT, CDR2 FQNNGV. The CDR3 DNA reads as TGTGCCAGCAGCCGCAACGCGGGGGCTGCTGGCTACACCTTC. It encodes CASSRNAGAAGYTF.

The chain recombines TRBV7-2 with TRBJ2-1; D unclear. With 2 bases removed from V and 2 bases from J, the gap between germline ends came to 4 bases. There are 13 residues in the CDR3. CDR1 is SGHTA and CDR2 is FQGNSA in the germline V gene. The CDR3 DNA follows: TGTGCCAGCAGCTTACAGGCCTACAATGAGCAGTTCTTC. Its translation: CASSLQAYNEQFF.

This clone was counted between two and nine times. The V gene is TRBV9, the J gene TRBJ1-1; TRBD1 might be the D (6 bases). V was pared by 5 bases and J by 6 bases, with 17 bases between. CDR3 length equals 14 residues. CDR1 SGDLS and CDR2 YYNGEE come from the germline V gene. CDR3 loop: CASSPPWGGAEAFF. The CDR3 bases are TGTGCCAGCAGTCCCCCCTGGGGGGGCGCTGAAGCTTTCTTT.

V and J are TRBV6-6 and TRBJ1-2; D unresolved. CDR1 and CDR2 from the germline V gene are MNHNY and SVGAGI (reference sequence). Trimming shortened V by 3 bases and J by 12 bases, and 11 bases separated the two germline ends. The CDR3 is made up of 11 amino acids. This CDR3 reads CASSYSGSDTF. For the CDR3, the DNA is TGTGCCAGCAGTTATTCGGGAAGCGACACCTTC.

This chain links TRBV5-1 with TRBJ2-2, with TRBD1 as a possible D gene (5 bases). The CDR3 runs 15 residues. V gave up 4 bases and J gave up 1 base, with 11 bases separating them. The germline CDR1 and CDR2 sequences are SGHRS and YFSETQ. The CDR3 coding sequence is TGCGCCAGCAGCAAAACAGGCCAGAACACCGGGGAGCTGTTTTTT. It encodes CASSKTGQNTGELFF.

The chain links TRBV11-2 to TRBJ2-1; 7 nucleotides match TRBD2. Germline trimming cut 6 bases from V and 0 bases from J; bases unmatched to any gene: 8. This CDR3 comprises 16 residues. The V gene's germline CDR1 is SGHAT and CDR2 FQNNGV. The CDR3 region has the DNA TGTGCCAGCAGGTCAACTAGCGCCAGCTCCTACAATGAGCAGTTCTTC. It specifies CASRSTSASSYNEQFF.

This clone was observed a few times. This chain links TRBV4-2 with TRBJ2-5, with 9 bases matching TRBD2. CDR1 is LGHNA and CDR2 is YNFKEQ in the germline V gene. V dropped 0 bases and J dropped 7; count of bases not matched to a gene: 9. This CDR3 region has 16 residues. For the CDR3, the DNA is TGTGCCAGCAGCCAAGAGGGTGCTAGCGGGATGGGGACCCAGTACTTC. This codes for CASSQEGASGMGTQYF.

The rearrangement uses TRBV18 and TRBJ1-4; unclear D gene. The CDR3 totals 14 residues. Germline loops: CDR1 KGHSH, CDR2 LQKENI. V dropped 1 base and J dropped 2 bases, with 5 bases sitting between them. DNA of the CDR3: TGTGCCAGCTCACCACAGAGGACTAATGAAAAACTGTTTTTT. Translation: CASSPQRTNEKLFF.

This rearrangement joins TRBV29-1 to TRBJ1-2; D gene ambiguous. This CDR3 spans 12 amino acids. CDR1 is SQVTM, CDR2 ANQGSEA, per germline. Trimming removed 0 bases from V and 6 bases from J, with 8 bases in between. CDR3 sequence: CSVEDERNGYTF. CDR3 nucleotide sequence: TGCAGCGTTGAAGATGAGCGTAATGGCTACACCTTC.

The chain employs TRBV6-6 and TRBJ2-7; 8 bases map to TRBD1. J lost 2 bases, V lost 0 bases, and 3 bases had no gene match. The CDR3 has 15 amino acids. The germline V gene has CDR1 MNHNY and CDR2 SVGAGI (reference sequence). The CDR3 protein is CASSYSDRGTYEQYF. Written as DNA, the CDR3 is TGTGCCAGCAGTTACTCAGACAGGGGAACCTACGAGCAGTACTTC.

The chain recombines TRBV18 with TRBJ2-3, with D possibly TRBD2 on 5 matching bases. Trimming pared 3 bases from V and 0 bases from J, leaving 7 bases between. Per germline, CDR1 KGHSH and CDR2 LQKENI. This CDR3 has 14 amino acids. The CDR3, as DNA: TGTGCCAGCTCACCCGGGGAGAGCACAGATACGCAGTATTTT. It codes for CASSPGESTDTQYF.

The V gene is TRBV28, the J gene TRBJ2-1, with a tentative D call TRBD2 (5 bases). The CDR3 has 14 residues. Germline loops: CDR1 MDHEN, CDR2 SYDVKM. V was trimmed by 4 bases and J by 6 bases, leaving 13 bases between them. Here the CDR3 DNA reads TGTGCCAGCAGTTCCCGTCCGGAGGCCAATGAGCAGTTCTTC. Amino acid sequence: CASSSRPEANEQFF. Drawing the rest from reference TRBV28 and TRBJ2-1, the complete variable domain is DVKVTQSSRYLVKRTGEKVFLECVQDMDHENMFWYRQDPGLGLRLIYFSYDVKMKEKGDIPEGYSVSREKKERFSLILESASTNQTSMYLCASSSRPEANEQFFGPGTRLTVL.